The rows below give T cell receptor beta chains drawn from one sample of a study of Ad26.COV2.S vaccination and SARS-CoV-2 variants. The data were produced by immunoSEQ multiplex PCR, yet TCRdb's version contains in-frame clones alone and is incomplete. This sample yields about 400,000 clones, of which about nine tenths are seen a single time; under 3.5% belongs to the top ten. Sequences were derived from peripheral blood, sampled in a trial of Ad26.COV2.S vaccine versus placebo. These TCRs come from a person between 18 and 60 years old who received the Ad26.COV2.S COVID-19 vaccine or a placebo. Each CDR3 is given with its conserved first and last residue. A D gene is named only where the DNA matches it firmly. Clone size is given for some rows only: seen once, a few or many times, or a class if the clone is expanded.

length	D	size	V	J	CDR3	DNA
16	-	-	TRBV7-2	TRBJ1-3	CASSLERPQSGNTIYF	TGTGCCAGCAGCTTAGAAAGGCCCCAATCTGGAAACACCATATATTTT
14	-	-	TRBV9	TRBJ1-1	CASSVGGWGTEAFF	TGTGCCAGCAGCGTAGGAGGGTGGGGCACTGAAGCTTTCTTT
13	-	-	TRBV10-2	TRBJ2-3	CASIRADTDTQYF	TGCGCCAGCATTAGGGCGGACACAGATACGCAGTATTTT
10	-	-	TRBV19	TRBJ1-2	CASRGTGQHF	TGTGCCAGTAGAGGGACGGGACAACACTTC
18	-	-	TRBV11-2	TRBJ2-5	CASSRPWSSGYPEETQYF	TGTGCCAGCAGCCGGCCCTGGTCGTCAGGGTATCCGGAGGAGACCCAGTACTTC
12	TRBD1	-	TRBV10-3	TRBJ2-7	CAIRIGGGEQYF	TGTGCCATCAGGATAGGGGGCGGCGAGCAGTACTTC
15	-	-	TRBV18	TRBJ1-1	CASSPPSGEGTEAFF	TGTGCCAGCTCACCACCGTCAGGGGAGGGCACTGAAGCTTTCTTT
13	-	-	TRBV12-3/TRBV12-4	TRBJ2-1	CASSGTSFNEQFF	TGTGCCAGCAGTGGGACAAGCTTCAATGAGCAGTTCTTC
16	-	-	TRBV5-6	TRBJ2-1	CASSSSLRGSYNEQFF	TGTGCCAGCAGCTCCTCGCTCCGGGGCTCCTACAATGAGCAGTTCTTC
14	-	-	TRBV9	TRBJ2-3	CASSQTPSTDTQYF	TGTGCCAGCAGCCAAACGCCTAGCACAGATACGCAGTATTTT
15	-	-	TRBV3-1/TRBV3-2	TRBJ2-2	CASSQVTENTGELFF	TGTGCCAGCAGCCAAGTCACGGAGAACACCGGGGAGCTGTTTTTT
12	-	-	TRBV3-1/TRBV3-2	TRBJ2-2	CASSLGGRELFF	TGTGCCAGCAGCCTCGGGGGAAGGGAGCTGTTTTTT
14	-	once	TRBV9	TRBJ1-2	CASSVEGGAPLYTF	TGTGCCAGCAGCGTAGAAGGGGGAGCCCCTCTCTACACCTTC
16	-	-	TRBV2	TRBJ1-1	CASSVRAGTPNTEAFF	TGTGCCAGCAGTGTACGGGCAGGCACCCCGAACACTGAAGCTTTCTTT
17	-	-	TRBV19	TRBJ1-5	CASSIRSGQGTTRPQHF	TGTGCCAGTAGTATACGATCAGGGCAGGGCACTACCCGGCCCCAGCATTTT
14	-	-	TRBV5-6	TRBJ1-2	CASSLVGTNDGYTF	TGTGCCAGCAGCTTGGTTGGGACAAACGATGGCTACACCTTC
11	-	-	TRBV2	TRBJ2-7	CASSPSYEQYF	TGTGCCAGCAGTCCCTCCTACGAGCAGTACTTC
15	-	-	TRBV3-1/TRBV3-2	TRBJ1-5	CASSQDGGPYQPQHF	TGTGCCAGCAGCCAAGATGGGGGGCCCTATCAGCCCCAGCATTTT
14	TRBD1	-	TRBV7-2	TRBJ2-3	CASSRTGVTDTQYF	TGTGCCAGCAGCCGGACAGGGGTAACAGATACGCAGTATTTT
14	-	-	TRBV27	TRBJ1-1	CASSLTTARAEAFF	TGTGCCAGCAGTTTGACGACAGCGCGGGCTGAAGCTTTCTTT
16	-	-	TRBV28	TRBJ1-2	CASSLPARVPYYGYTF	TGTGCCAGCAGCTTACCGGCCCGGGTGCCGTACTATGGCTACACCTTC
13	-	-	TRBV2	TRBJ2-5	CASSRQGGETQYF	TGTGCCAGCAGTCGACAGGGAGGAGAGACCCAGTACTTC
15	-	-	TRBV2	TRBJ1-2	CASSGGAGSNYGYTF	TGTGCCAGCAGTGGGGGGGCCGGAAGCAACTATGGCTACACCTTC
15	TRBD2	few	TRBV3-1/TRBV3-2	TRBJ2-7	CASSQDASGAYEQYF	TGTGCCAGCAGCCAAGATGCTAGCGGGGCTTACGAGCAGTACTTC